Shown below are 8 T cell receptor beta chains from a single sample sequenced in a study of vaccination effects on CD4 cells after COVID-19. Clones were read by immunoSEQ multiplex PCR, and TCRdb kept only the in-frame ones, dropping some. The data contain tens of thousands of clones, over 60% of them singletons. ViraFEST expansion of antigen-specific CD4+ T cells with viral peptide pools preceded sequencing. Isolation of CD4+ T cells took place after about nine days of culture. Sometime from March through December 2020, the person acquired a SARS-CoV-2 infection that PCR confirmed. These receptors are not linked to any known antigen. Specimen: CD4+ T cells from PBMCs cultured with a peptide pool, collected before COVID-19 vaccination. The receptors originated from a human donor who had a prior SARS-CoV-2 infection.

The rearrangement uses TRBV6-5 and TRBJ1-5, with TRBD1 identical over 8 bases. The V gene end was trimmed by 9 bases and the J gene end by 7 bases; junction bases not matched to a gene: 8. The CDR3 has 13 amino acids. From germline, CDR1 is MNHEY and CDR2 SVGAGI. CDR3 nucleotides: TGTGCCAGTTGGGCAGGGGGCGAACAGCCCCAGCATTTT. This translates into CASWAGGEQPQHF.

This clone was seen once. For the CDR3, the DNA is TGTGCCAGCAGCTTAGCGGGGTTTTCTGGAAACACCATATATTTT. As protein: CASSLAGFSGNTIYF. The V gene is TRBV11-2, the J gene TRBJ1-3; no reliable D call. Trimming left V 1 base short and J 1 base short, with 8 bases between. The CDR3 sequence is 15 residues long. Germline V gene sequence: CDR1 SGHAT, CDR2 FQNNGV.

This chain uses TRBV7-2 with TRBJ2-3, with TRBD2 as a possible D gene (7 bases). The CDR3 contains 14 residues. Germline V gene lookup returns CDR1 SGHTA and CDR2 FQGNSA. Trimming removed 5 bases from V and 3 bases from J, with 12 bases in between. CDR3 loop: CASSRGRETDTQYF. Here the CDR3 DNA reads TGTGCCAGCAGCAGGGGGAGGGAGACAGATACGCAGTATTTT.

The chain combines TRBV28 with TRBJ2-3; maybe TRBD2 (5 bases). CDR3 length: 13 amino acids. V shed 6 bases and J shed 3 bases, with 10 bases lying between them. Germline lookup yields CDR1 MDHEN and CDR2 SYDVKM. The chain's CDR3 is CASRDLATDTQYF. In nucleotides, the CDR3 is TGTGCCAGCAGGGATCTAGCTACAGATACGCAGTATTTT. Based on the CDR3 plus reference TRBV28 and TRBJ2-3, the full variable domain is DVKVTQSSRYLVKRTGEKVFLECVQDMDHENMFWYRQDPGLGLRLIYFSYDVKMKEKGDIPEGYSVSREKKERFSLILESASTNQTSMYLCASRDLATDTQYFGPGTRLTVL.

This clone was seen once. This chain links TRBV19 with TRBJ1-5; possibly TRBD1 for D (5 bases). The CDR3 length is 16 residues. Germline-derived CDR1 and CDR2 are LNHDA and SQIVND (reference sequence). V lost 3 bases, J lost 1 base, and 13 bases lay in between. In DNA, the CDR3 is TGTGCCAGTAGTATGGTGGGAAGGGGCAGCAATCAGCCCCAGCATTTT. It translates to CASSMVGRGSNQPQHF.

The CDR3 bases are TGTGCCAGCAGTTTCTCCCCGACACAGGGAGAAAAACTGTTTTTT. Amino acids: CASSFSPTQGEKLFF. The chain joins TRBV28 to TRBJ1-4; TRBD1 is a possible D gene (6 bases). CDR3 length equals 15 residues. The V end was cut by 3 bases, the J end by 8 bases, with 16 bases between. Germline V gene data show CDR1 as MDHEN and CDR2 as SYDVKM.

The V gene is TRBV4-1, the J gene TRBJ2-3; D uncertain. CDR1 and CDR2 from the germline V gene are MGHRA and YSYEKL. This CDR3 contains 14 residues. V was trimmed by 4 bases and J by 2 bases, leaving 10 bases between them. Here the CDR3 reads CASSPRLYTDTQYF. As DNA, the CDR3 is TGCGCCAGCAGCCCCAGACTCTACACAGATACGCAGTATTTT.

The chain has TRBV27 and TRBJ2-7, with no clear D. Trimming removed 2 bases from V and 2 bases from J, with 22 bases in between. The CDR3 is made up of 18 amino acids. Germline loops: CDR1 MNHEY, CDR2 SMNVEV (reference sequence). CDR3 in amino acids: CASSLRSERTNDPYEQYF. As DNA, the CDR3 is TGTGCCAGCAGTTTACGCTCCGAAAGAACGAATGACCCCTACGAGCAGTACTTC.